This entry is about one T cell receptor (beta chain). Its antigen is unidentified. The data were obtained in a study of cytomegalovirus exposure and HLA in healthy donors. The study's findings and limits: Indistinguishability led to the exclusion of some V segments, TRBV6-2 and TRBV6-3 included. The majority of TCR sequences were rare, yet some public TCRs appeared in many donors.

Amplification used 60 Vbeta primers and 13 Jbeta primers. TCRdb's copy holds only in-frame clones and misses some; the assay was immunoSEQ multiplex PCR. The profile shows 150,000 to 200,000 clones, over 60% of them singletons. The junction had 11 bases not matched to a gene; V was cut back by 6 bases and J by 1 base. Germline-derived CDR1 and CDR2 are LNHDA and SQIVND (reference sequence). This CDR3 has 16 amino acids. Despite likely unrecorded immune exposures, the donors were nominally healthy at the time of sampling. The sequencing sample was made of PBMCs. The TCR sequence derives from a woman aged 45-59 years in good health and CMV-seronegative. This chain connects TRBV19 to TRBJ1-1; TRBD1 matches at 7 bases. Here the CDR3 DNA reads TGTGCCAGTAGCATGCGTGGACAGGCGAAGAACACTGAAGCTTTCTTT. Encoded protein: CASSMRGQAKNTEAFF.